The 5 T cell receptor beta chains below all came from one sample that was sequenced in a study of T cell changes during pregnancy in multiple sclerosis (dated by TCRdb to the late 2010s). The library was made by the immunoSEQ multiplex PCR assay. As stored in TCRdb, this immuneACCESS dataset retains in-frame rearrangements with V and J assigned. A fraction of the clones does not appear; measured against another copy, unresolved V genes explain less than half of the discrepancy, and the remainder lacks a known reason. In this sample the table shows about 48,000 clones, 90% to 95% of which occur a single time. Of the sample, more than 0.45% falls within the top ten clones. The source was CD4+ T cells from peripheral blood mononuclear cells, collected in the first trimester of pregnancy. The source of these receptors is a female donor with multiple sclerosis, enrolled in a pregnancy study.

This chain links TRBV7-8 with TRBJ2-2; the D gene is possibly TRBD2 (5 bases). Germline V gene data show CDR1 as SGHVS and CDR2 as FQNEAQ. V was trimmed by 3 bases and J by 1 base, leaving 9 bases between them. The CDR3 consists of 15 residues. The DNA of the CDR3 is TGTGCCAGCAGCTTCGGGGATTTGAACACCGGGGAGCTGTTTTTT. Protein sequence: CASSFGDLNTGELFF. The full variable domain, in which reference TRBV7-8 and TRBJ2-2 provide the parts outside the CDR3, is GAGVSQSPRYKVAKRGQDVALRCDPISGHVSLFWYQQALGQGPEFLTYFQNEAQLDKSGLPSDRFFAERPEGSVSTLKIQRTQQEDSAVYLCASSFGDLNTGELFFGEGSRLTVL.

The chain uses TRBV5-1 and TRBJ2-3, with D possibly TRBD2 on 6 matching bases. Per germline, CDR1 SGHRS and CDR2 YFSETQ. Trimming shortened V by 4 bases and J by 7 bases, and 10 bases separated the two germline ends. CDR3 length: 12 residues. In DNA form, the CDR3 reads TGCGCCAGCAGCGGGGAGGAGAATACGCAGTATTTT. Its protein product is CASSGEENTQYF.

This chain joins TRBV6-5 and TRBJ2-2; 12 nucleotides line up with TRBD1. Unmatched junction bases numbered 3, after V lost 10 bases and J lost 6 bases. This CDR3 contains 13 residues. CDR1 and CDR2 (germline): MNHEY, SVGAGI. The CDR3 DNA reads TGTGCCACTTGGGACAGGGGGCCCGGGGAGCTGTTTTTT. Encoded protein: CATWDRGPGELFF.

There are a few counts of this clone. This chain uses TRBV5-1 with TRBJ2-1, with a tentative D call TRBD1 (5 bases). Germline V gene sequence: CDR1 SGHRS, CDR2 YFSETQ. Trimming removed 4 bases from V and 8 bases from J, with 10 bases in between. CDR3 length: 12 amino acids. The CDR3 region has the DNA TGCGCCAGCAGCCCCAGGGTTGATGAGCAGTTCTTC. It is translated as CASSPRVDEQFF.

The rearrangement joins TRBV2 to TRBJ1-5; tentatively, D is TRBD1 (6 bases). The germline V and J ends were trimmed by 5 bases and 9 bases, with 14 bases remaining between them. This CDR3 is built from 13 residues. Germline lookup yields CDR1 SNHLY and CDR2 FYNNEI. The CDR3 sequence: CASSRTALWPQHF. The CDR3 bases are TGTGCCAGCAGTCGGACAGCCCTTTGGCCCCAGCATTTT. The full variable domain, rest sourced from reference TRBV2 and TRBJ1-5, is EPEVTQTPSHQVTQMGQEVILRCVPISNHLYFYWYRQILGQKVEFLVSFYNNEISEKSEIFDDQFSVERPDGSNFTLKIRSTKLEDSAMYFCASSRTALWPQHFGDGTRLSIL.